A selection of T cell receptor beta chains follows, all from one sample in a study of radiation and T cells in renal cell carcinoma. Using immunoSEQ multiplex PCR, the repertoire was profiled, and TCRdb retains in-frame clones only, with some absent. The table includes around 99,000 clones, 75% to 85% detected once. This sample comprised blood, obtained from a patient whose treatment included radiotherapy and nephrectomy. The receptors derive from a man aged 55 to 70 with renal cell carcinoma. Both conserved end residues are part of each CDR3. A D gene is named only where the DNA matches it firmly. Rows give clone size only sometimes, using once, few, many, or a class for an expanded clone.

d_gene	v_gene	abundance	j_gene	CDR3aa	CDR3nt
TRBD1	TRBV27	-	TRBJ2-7	CASSSPGTGYYEQYF	TGTGCCAGCAGTTCCCCCGGGACAGGGTACTACGAGCAGTACTTC
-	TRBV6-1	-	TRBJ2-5	CASSERFETQYF	TGTGCCAGCAGTGAAAGGTTCGAGACCCAGTACTTC
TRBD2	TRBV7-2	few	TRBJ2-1	CASSLDSGSAGEQFF	TGTGCCAGCAGCTTAGATAGCGGGAGCGCTGGTGAGCAGTTCTTC
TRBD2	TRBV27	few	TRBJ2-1	CAAGESAGVNEQFF	TGTGCCGCCGGAGAGTCAGCGGGAGTCAATGAGCAGTTCTTC
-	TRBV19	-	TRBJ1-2	CATSGGRALNYGYTF	TGTGCCACCTCGGGGGGCAGGGCCTTGAACTATGGCTACACCTTC
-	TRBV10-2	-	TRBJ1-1	CASSDEDNTEAFF	TGCGCCAGCAGTGATGAGGATAACACTGAAGCTTTCTTT
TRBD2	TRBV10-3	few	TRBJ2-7	CATRLAGALEQYF	TGTGCCACCCGACTAGCGGGAGCCCTCGAGCAGTACTTC
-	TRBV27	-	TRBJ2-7	CASSFVGDSGYYEQYF	TGTGCCAGCAGTTTTGTCGGGGATAGCGGATACTACGAGCAGTACTTC
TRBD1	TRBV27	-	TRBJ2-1	CASSLWAGQAPNEQFF	TGTGCCAGCAGTTTATGGGCAGGACAGGCCCCCAATGAGCAGTTCTTC
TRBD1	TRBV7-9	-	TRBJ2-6	CTGGTGPSGANVLTF	TGTACTGGGGGGACAGGCCCCTCTGGGGCCAACGTCCTGACTTTC
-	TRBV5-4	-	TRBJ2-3	CASSLSGVWEDSREYTQYF	TGTGCCAGCAGCTTGTCGGGCGTGTGGGAGGACAGTAGGGAATATACGCAGTATTTT
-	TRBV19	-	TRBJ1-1	CASSVLTEAFF	TGTGCCAGTAGTGTATTAACTGAAGCTTTCTTT
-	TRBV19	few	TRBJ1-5	CASTMGRSGNQPQHF	TGTGCCAGTACCATGGGCAGATCGGGCAATCAGCCCCAGCATTTT
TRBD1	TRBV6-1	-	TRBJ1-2	CASRSDRDGGYTF	TGTGCCAGCAGATCCGACAGGGACGGTGGCTACACCTTC
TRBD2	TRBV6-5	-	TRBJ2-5	CASRSPAGAWETQYF	TGTGCCAGCAGAAGTCCAGCGGGAGCTTGGGAGACCCAGTACTTC